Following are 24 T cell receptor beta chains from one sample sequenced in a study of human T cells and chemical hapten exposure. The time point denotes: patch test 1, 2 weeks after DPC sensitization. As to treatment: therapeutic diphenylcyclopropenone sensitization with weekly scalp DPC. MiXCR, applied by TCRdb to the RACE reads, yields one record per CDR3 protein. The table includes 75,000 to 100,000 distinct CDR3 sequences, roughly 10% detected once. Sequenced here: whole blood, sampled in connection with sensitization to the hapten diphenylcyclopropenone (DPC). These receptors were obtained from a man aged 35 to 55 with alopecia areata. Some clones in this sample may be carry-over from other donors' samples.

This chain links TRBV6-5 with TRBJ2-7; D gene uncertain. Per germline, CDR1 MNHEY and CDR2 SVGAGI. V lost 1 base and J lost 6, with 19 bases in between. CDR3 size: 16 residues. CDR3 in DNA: TGTGCCAGCAGTTACTATTCGGGTCCTAGGCCGGCCGAGCAGTACTTC. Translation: CASSYYSGPRPAEQYF.

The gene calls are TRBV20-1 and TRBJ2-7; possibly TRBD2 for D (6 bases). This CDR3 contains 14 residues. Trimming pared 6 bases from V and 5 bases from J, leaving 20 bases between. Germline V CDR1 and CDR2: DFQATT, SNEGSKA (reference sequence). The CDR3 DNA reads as TGCAGTGCAGCCCTGGCGGACTACAGCCACGAGCAGTACTTC. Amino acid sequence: CSAALADYSHEQYF.

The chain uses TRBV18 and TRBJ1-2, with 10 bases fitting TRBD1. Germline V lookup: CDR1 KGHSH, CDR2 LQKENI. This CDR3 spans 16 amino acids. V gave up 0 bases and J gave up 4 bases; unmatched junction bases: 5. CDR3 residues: CASSPPGQGLVYGYTF. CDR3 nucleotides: TGTGCCAGCTCACCACCGGGACAGGGGTTAGTCTATGGCTACACCTTC.

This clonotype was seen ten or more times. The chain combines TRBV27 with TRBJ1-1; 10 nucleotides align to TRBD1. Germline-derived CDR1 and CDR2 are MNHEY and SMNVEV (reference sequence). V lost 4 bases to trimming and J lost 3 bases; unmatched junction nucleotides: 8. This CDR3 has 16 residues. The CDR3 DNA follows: TGTGCCAGCAGTTCACAGACAGGGGGCCCCGACACTGAAGCTTTCTTT. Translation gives CASSSQTGGPDTEAFF.

The CDR3 DNA reads as TGTGCCAGCAGTTACGATACGGGTTCCACCGGGGAGCTGTTTTTT. Translation: CASSYDTGSTGELFF. The V call is TRBV6-9, the J call TRBJ2-2; no reliable D call. The germline V gene has CDR1 MNHGY and CDR2 SVAAGI. Trimming left V 3 bases short and J 4 bases short, with 12 bases between. CDR3 length equals 15 residues.

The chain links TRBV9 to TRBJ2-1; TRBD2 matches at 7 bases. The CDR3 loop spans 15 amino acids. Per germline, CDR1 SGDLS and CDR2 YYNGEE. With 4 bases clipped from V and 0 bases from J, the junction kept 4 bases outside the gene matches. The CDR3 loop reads CASSRAGPSYNEQFF. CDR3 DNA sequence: TGTGCCAGCAGCAGAGCGGGGCCCTCCTACAATGAGCAGTTCTTC.

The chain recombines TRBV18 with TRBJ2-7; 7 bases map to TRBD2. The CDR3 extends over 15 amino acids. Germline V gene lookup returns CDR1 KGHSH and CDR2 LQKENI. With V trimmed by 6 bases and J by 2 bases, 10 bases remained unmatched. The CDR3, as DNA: TGTGCCAGCTCTCCTAAGGGCCGGGGGGCCTACGAGCAGTACGTC. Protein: CASSPKGRGAYEQYV.

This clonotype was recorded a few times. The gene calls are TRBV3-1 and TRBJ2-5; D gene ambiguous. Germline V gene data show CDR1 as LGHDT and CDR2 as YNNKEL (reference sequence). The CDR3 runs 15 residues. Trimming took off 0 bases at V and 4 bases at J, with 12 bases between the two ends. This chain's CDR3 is CASSQDQTWAETQYF. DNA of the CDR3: TGTGCCAGCAGCCAAGATCAAACCTGGGCAGAGACCCAGTACTTC.

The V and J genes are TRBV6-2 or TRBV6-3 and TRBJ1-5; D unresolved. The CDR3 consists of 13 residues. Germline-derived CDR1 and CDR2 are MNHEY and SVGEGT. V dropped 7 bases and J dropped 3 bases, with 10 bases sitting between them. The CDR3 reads CASTNDHNQPQHF. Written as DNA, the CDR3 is TGTGCCAGCACTAACGATCACAATCAGCCCCAGCATTTT.

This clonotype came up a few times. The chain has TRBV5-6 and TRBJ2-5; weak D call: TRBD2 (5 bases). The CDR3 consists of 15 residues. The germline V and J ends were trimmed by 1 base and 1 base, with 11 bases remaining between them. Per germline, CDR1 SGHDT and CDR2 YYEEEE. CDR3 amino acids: CASSLIGRGQETQYF. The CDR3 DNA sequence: TGTGCCAGCAGCTTGATAGGTCGGGGCCAAGAGACCCAGTACTTC. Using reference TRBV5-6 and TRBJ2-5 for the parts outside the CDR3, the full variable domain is DAGVTQSPTHLIKTRGQQVTLRCSPKSGHDTVSWYQQALGQGPQFIFQYYEEEERQRGNFPDRFSGHQFPNYSSELNVNALLLGDSALYLCASSLIGRGQETQYFGPGTRLLVL.

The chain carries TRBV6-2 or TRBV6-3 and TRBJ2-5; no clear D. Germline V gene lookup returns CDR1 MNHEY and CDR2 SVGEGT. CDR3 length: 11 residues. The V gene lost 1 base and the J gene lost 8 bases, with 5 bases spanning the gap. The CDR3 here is CASSYLGTQYF. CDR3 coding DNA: TGTGCCAGCAGTTACTTAGGTACCCAGTACTTC.

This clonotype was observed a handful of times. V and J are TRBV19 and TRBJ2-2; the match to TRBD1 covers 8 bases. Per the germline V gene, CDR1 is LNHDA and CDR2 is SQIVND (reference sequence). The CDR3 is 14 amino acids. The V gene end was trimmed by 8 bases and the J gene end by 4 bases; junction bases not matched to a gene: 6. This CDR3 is CASQGTGATGELFF. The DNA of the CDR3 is TGTGCCAGTCAAGGGACAGGAGCCACCGGGGAGCTGTTTTTT.

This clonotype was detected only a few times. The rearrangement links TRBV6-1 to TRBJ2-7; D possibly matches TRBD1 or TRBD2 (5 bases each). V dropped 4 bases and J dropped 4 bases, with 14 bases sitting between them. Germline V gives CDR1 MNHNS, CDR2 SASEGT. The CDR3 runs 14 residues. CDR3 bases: TGTGCCAGCAGTGCGATTGGGGGTTCGTACGAGCAGTACTTC. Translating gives CASSAIGGSYEQYF.

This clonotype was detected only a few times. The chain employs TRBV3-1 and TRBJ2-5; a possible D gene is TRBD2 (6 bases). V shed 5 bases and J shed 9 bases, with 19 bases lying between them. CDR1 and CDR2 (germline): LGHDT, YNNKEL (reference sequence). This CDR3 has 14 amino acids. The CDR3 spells CASSGGNRKGAQYF. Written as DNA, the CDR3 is TGTGCCAGCAGCGGAGGGAACCGAAAAGGGGCCCAGTACTTC.

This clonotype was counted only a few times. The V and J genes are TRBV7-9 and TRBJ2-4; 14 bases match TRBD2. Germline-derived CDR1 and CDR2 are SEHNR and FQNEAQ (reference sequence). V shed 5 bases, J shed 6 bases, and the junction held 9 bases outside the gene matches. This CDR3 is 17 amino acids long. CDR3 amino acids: CASSPLGLAGGTNIQYF. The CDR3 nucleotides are TGTGCCAGCAGCCCGCTAGGACTAGCGGGAGGCACAAACATTCAGTACTTC.

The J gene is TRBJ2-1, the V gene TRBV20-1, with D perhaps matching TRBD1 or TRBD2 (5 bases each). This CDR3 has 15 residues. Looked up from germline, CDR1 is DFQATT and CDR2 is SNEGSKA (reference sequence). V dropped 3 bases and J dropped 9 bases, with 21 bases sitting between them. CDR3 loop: CSASGGDGWVSEQFF. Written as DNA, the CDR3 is TGCAGTGCTAGTGGGGGTGACGGTTGGGTAAGTGAGCAGTTCTTC.

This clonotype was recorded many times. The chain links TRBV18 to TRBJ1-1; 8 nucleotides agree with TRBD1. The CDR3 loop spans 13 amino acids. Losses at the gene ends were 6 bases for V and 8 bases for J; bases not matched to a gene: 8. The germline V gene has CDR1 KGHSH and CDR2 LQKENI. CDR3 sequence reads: CASSRGQDQEAFF. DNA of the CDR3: TGTGCCAGCTCCCGGGGACAGGACCAAGAAGCTTTCTTT.

The CDR3 spells CASSLRDLDYNEQFF. CDR3 DNA: TGTGCCAGCAGTTTACGGGACTTGGACTACAATGAGCAGTTCTTC. The rearrangement links TRBV12-3 or TRBV12-4 to TRBJ2-1, with D possibly TRBD2 on 6 matching bases. Deletions cut 2 bases from V and 3 bases from J, with 11 bases between. There are 15 residues in the CDR3.

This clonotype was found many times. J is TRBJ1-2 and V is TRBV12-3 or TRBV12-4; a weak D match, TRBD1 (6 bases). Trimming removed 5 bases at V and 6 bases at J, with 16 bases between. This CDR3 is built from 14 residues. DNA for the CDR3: TGTGCCAGCAGTACCCTCCTGGGGGGCGATGGCTACACCTTC. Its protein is CASSTLLGGDGYTF.

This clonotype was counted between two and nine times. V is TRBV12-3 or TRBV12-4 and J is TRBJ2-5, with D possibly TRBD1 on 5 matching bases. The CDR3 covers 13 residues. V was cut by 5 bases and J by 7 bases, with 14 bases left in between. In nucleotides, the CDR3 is TGTGCCAGCAGTATTGACAGTGCCGGGACCCAGTACTTC. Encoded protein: CASSIDSAGTQYF.

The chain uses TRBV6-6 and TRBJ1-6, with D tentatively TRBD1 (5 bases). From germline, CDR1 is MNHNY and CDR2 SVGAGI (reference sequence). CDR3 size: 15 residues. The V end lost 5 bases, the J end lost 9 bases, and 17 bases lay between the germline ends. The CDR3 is CASSEQRTRSSPLHF. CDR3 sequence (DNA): TGTGCCAGCAGTGAACAACGGACACGAAGTTCACCCCTCCACTTT.

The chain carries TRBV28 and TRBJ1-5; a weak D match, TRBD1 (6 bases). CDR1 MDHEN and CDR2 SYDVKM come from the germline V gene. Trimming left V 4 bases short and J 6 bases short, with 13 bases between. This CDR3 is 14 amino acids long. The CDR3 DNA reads TGTGCCAGCAGTTCCCCAGGGGAAAGTCAGCCCCAGCATTTT. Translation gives CASSSPGESQPQHF. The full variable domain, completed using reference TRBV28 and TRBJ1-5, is DVKVTQSSRYLVKRTGEKVFLECVQDMDHENMFWYRQDPGLGLRLIYFSYDVKMKEKGDIPEGYSVSREKKERFSLILESASTNQTSMYLCASSSPGESQPQHFGDGTRLSIL.

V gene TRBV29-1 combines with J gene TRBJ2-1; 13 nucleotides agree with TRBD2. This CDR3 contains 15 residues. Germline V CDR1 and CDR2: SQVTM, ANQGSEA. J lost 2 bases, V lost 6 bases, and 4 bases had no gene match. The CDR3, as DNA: TGCAGCGTGGATACTAGCGGGAGGGCCTACAATGAGCAGTTCTTC. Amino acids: CSVDTSGRAYNEQFF.

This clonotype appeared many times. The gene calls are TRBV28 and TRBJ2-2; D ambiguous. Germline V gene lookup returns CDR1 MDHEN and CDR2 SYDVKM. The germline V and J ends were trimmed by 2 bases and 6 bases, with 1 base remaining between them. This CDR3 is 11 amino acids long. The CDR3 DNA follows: TGTGCCAGCAGTTTAGCCGGGGAGCTGTTTTTT. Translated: CASSLAGELFF.